The clone carrying this TCR beta chain was found once. Germline CDR1 GTSNPN, CDR2 SVGIG (reference sequence). V was clipped by 0 bases and J by 0 bases, with 9 bases between them. There are 14 residues in the CDR3. The sample originates from a study of blood T cell repertoires in COVID-19. Study as a whole: Sample material is recorded as cDNA or gDNA derived from T cells, B-cell-depleted T cells, or PBMCs.

Profiling relied on immunoSEQ multiplex PCR, and the TCRdb table lists in-frame clones only, not all of them. The repertoire consists of 250,000 to 300,000 clones, with around 92% occurring once and the leading ten covering roughly 1.8%. The source of this sequence is a woman in her sixties or seventies who had recovered from COVID-19. Material for sequencing was PBMCs or T cells enriched from blood (not recorded which). This rearrangement joins TRBV30 to TRBJ2-7; D is ambiguous. CDR3 sequence: CAWSVGSTSYEQYF. In DNA form, the CDR3 reads TGTGCCTGGAGTGTCGGTTCTACCTCCTACGAGCAGTACTTC.